Below are 14 T cell receptor beta chains sequenced from a single sample in a study of T cell responses to AZD1222 COVID-19 vaccine. The protocol was immunoSEQ multiplex PCR, while the TCRdb copy is restricted to in-frame clones and leaves out a portion. The sample holds more than 70,000 clones, approximately 90% seen once. Sequenced here: peripheral blood, sampled on day 0 of AZD1222 vaccination. These receptor sequences come from an adult in good health.

This clone has a handful of counts. CDR3: CASSTRQDYNSPLHF. The CDR3 region has the DNA TGTGCCAGTAGTACCCGACAGGACTATAATTCACCCCTCCACTTT. This sequence joins TRBV19 and TRBJ1-6; the D gene is possibly TRBD1 (6 bases). V lost 4 bases, J lost 3 bases, and 10 bases lay in between. CDR3 size: 15 residues. In germline, CDR1 is LNHDA, CDR2 SQIVND (reference sequence).

This rearrangement joins TRBV19 to TRBJ2-7; 10 nucleotides match TRBD2. The CDR3 loop spans 14 amino acids. The V gene's germline CDR1 is LNHDA and CDR2 SQIVND (reference sequence). V dropped 5 bases and J dropped 5; count of bases not matched to a gene: 6. This CDR3 reads CASSSSGRAHEQYF. The CDR3 bases are TGTGCCAGTAGTTCCAGCGGGAGGGCCCACGAGCAGTACTTC.

This chain joins TRBV12-2 and TRBJ2-1. TRBV12-2 is listed as a pseudogene. The CDR3 extends over 23 amino acids. CDR3 amino acids: CASRTNRLIDGGMWDQSYNEQFF. The DNA for the CDR3 is TGTGCAAGTCGCACGAATCGCCTCATAGACGGAGGAATGTGGGACCAGTCCTACAATGAGCAGTTCTTC.

Comment on this clone: The junction does not match germline at one end; this may be a read error. The chain couples TRBV12-5 to TRBJ1-1; D remains ambiguous. Germline lookup yields CDR1 LGHNT and CDR2 FRNRAP. This CDR3 is built from 10 residues. The CDR3 loop reads CASGTHEALF. The CDR3, as DNA: TGTGCTAGTGGTACTCACGAGGCCCTATTT.

The rearrangement uses TRBV9 and TRBJ2-2; D is possibly TRBD1 (6 bases). The CDR3 runs 14 residues. V was clipped by 3 bases and J by 1 base, with 7 bases between them. Looked up from germline, CDR1 is SGDLS and CDR2 is YYNGEE. The CDR3 spells CASSGRGNTGELFF. As DNA, the CDR3 is TGTGCCAGCAGCGGCAGGGGGAACACCGGGGAGCTGTTTTTT.

The V call is TRBV11-2, the J call TRBJ2-1; TRBD1 aligns across 8 bases. Germline lookup yields CDR1 SGHAT and CDR2 FQNNGV. CDR3 length: 15 residues. V dropped 2 bases and J dropped 1; count of bases not matched to a gene: 1. In DNA form, the CDR3 reads TGTGCCAGCAGCTTATGGACAGGGTCCTACAATGAGCAGTTCTTC. Amino acid sequence: CASSLWTGSYNEQFF.

This rearrangement joins TRBV6-2 or TRBV6-3 to TRBJ1-2, with TRBD1 identical over 9 bases. The CDR3 is 14 residues long. V trimming: 5 bases; J trimming: 8 bases; junction bases outside the gene matches: 9. The germline CDR1 and CDR2 sequences are MNHEY and SVGEGT. This CDR3 is CASSAGTGYGGYTF. For the CDR3, the DNA is TGTGCCAGCAGTGCTGGGACAGGGTACGGGGGCTACACCTTC.

The J gene is TRBJ1-2, the V gene TRBV10-1; D gene uncertain. The CDR3 is made up of 14 amino acids. Germline values: CDR1 WNHNN, CDR2 SYGVQD (reference sequence). V was clipped by 3 bases and J by 8 bases, with 16 bases between them. CDR3 DNA sequence: TGCGCCAGCAGTGACCACGCGCGAGGCGGAGGCTACACCTTC. It specifies CASSDHARGGGYTF.

The chain carries TRBV24-1 and TRBJ2-2; 8 positions match TRBD2. The CDR3 contains 17 residues. Per the germline V gene, CDR1 is KGHDR and CDR2 is SFDVKD. With V trimmed by 2 bases and J by 7 bases, 11 bases remained unmatched. CDR3 residues: CATSDSDPGLDIGELFF. The DNA of the CDR3 is TGTGCCACCAGTGATTCTGACCCGGGACTAGACATCGGGGAGCTGTTTTTT.

This chain joins TRBV7-2 and TRBJ2-1, with 10 nucleotides matching TRBD2. J gave up 8 bases and V 1 base, and 8 bases lay outside the gene matches. This CDR3 spans 16 amino acids. Germline CDR1 and CDR2: SGHTA and FQGNSA. The CDR3 DNA reads TGTGCCAGCAGCTTAGGCCTAGCGGGAGTTGGAGATGAGCAGTTCTTC. This translates into CASSLGLAGVGDEQFF.

This chain uses TRBV18 with TRBJ2-2; D is ambiguous. With 5 bases removed from V and 1 base from J, the gap between germline ends came to 14 bases. This CDR3 is 16 amino acids long. From germline, CDR1 is KGHSH and CDR2 LQKENI. This chain's CDR3 is CASSVMGQRNTGELFF. The CDR3 DNA reads as TGTGCCAGCTCAGTCATGGGCCAGAGGAACACCGGGGAGCTGTTTTTT.

This clone was picked up one time. This rearrangement joins TRBV30 to TRBJ2-1; 13 nucleotides align to TRBD2. Germline V gene sequence: CDR1 GTSNPN, CDR2 SVGIG (reference sequence). This CDR3 is 17 amino acids long. After removal of 0 bases from V and 6 bases from J, the junction contained 8 bases not matched to a gene. CDR3 sequence: CAWSVGLAGVVGNEQFF. The CDR3 nucleotides are TGTGCCTGGAGTGTCGGACTAGCGGGAGTGGTTGGCAATGAGCAGTTCTTC.

The chain employs TRBV5-6 and TRBJ2-4; possibly TRBD2 for D (5 bases). The CDR3 sequence is 16 residues long. V shed 0 bases and J shed 0 bases, with 10 bases lying between them. The germline gives CDR1 SGHDT, CDR2 YYEEEE. The CDR3 DNA reads TGTGCCAGCAGCTTGGTCGCGGGCCGAGCCAAAAACATTCAGTACTTC. The encoded protein is CASSLVAGRAKNIQYF.

The chain couples TRBV14 to TRBJ1-2; possible D gene TRBD1, 5 bases. CDR1 is SGHDN and CDR2 is FVKESK in the germline V gene. V dropped 2 bases and J dropped 6 bases, with 7 bases sitting between them. This CDR3 contains 12 residues. CDR3 in DNA: TGTGCCAGCAGCCAAACCAGGGATGGCTACACCTTC. As protein: CASSQTRDGYTF. The whole variable domain, filled in from reference TRBV14 and TRBJ1-2, reads EAGVTQFPSHSVIEKGQTVTLRCDPISGHDNLYWYRRVMGKEIKFLLHFVKESKQDESGMPNNRFLAERTGGTYSTLKVQPAELEDSGVYFCASSQTRDGYTFGSGTRLTVV.